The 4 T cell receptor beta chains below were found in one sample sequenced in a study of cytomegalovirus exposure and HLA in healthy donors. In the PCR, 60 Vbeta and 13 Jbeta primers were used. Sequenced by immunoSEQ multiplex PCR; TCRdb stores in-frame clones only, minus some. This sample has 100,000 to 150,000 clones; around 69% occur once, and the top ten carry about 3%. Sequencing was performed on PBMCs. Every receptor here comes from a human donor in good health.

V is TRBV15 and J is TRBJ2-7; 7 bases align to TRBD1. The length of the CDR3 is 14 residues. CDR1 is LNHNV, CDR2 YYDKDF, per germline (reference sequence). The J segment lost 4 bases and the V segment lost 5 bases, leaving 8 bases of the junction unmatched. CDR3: CATSEQGSWYEQYF. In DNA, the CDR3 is TGTGCCACCAGCGAACAGGGGTCCTGGTACGAGCAGTACTTC.

The CDR3 DNA follows: TGTGCCAGCAGTCTTGTGGCAGGGAACACTGAAGCTTTCTTT. It specifies CASSLVAGNTEAFF. The genes are TRBV14 and TRBJ1-1; D call uncertain. The V and J ends lost 6 bases and 1 base respectively, with 12 bases between them. The length of the CDR3 is 14 residues. The V gene's germline CDR1 is SGHDN and CDR2 FVKESK.

The DNA of the CDR3 is TGCGCCAGCAGCCCCAGTCCCGGGAGAGGCACAGATACGCAGTATTTT. Encoded protein: CASSPSPGRGTDTQYF. This sequence joins TRBV5-1 and TRBJ2-3; weak D call: TRBD2 (6 bases). The germline V gene encodes CDR1 SGHRS and CDR2 YFSETQ. The V end was cut by 4 bases, the J end by 1 base, with 16 bases between. The CDR3 length is 16 residues.

This CDR3 reads CASSPGQGDTQYF. CDR3 in DNA: TGTGCCAGCAGCCCAGGGCAGGGAGATACGCAGTATTTT. J is TRBJ2-3 and V is TRBV9, with D possibly matching TRBD1 (5 bases). CDR1 and CDR2 (germline): SGDLS, YYNGEE. The CDR3 sequence is 13 residues long. Trimming removed 4 bases at V and 5 bases at J, with 11 bases between.